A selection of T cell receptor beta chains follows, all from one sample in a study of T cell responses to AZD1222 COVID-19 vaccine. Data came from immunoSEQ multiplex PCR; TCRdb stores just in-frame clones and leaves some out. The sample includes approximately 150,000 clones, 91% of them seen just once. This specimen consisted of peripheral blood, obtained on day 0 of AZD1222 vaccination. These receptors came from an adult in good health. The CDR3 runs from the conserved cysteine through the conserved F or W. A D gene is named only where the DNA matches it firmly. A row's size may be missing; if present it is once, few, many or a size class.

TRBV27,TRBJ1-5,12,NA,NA,TGTGCCAGCTCTTCGGGGGGTCAGCCCCAGCATTTT,CASSSGGQPQHF
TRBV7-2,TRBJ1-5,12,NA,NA,TGTGCCAGCAGCTTAGTGAGTCAGCCCCAGCATTTT,CASSLVSQPQHF
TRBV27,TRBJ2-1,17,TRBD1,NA,TGTGCCAGCAGTTTATCGACAGGGTTTAATGCCTACAATGAGCAGTTCTTC,CASSLSTGFNAYNEQFF
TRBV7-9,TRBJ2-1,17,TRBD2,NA,TGTGCCAGCAGCTCTAGTGGGGGGAGGGCCACTTACAATGAGCAGTTCTTC,CASSSSGGRATYNEQFF
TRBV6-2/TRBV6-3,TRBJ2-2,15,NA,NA,TGTGCCAGCAGTCCCCCGGGACTGAGCACCGGGGAGCTGTTTTTT,CASSPPGLSTGELFF
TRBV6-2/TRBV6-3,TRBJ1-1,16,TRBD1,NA,TGTGCCAGCAGCCCACAACAGGGGGCGAGGAACACTGAAGCTTTCTTT,CASSPQQGARNTEAFF
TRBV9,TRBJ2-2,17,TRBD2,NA,TGTGCCAGCAGCTCACTCGGCCTAGCGGGGGGCACCGGGGAGCTGTTTTTT,CASSSLGLAGGTGELFF
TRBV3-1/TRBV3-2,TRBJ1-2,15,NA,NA,TGTGCCAGCAGCCAAGACAGCGCCTCCCCCTATGGCTACACCTTC,CASSQDSASPYGYTF
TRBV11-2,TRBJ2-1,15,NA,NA,TGTGCCAGCAGCTCTCCGTCTGGCCGGGAAGATGAGCAGTTCTTC,CASSSPSGREDEQFF
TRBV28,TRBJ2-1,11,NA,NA,TGTGCCAGCAGCTCCTATGATGAGCAGTTCTTC,CASSSYDEQFF
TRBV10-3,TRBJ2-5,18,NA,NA,TGTGCCATCAGTGAGTCGGGCAGGGCGGCCTCCCTTCAAGAGACCCAGTACTTC,CAISESGRAASLQETQYF
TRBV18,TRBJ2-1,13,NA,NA,TGTGCCAGCTCCGCGGACCTTACCGGGGAGCAGTTCTTC,CASSADLTGEQFF
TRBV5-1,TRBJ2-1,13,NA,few,TGCGCCAGCAGCGCATCACAGGAGAATGAGCAGTTCTTC,CASSASQENEQFF
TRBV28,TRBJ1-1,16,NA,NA,TGTGCCAGCCGGTTGGGGGCCAACGTGCGGGACACTGAAGCTTTCTTT,CASRLGANVRDTEAFF
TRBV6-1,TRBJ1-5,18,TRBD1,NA,TGTGCCAGCAGTGGGGACAGCCTAACCTCCTTTAGCAATCAGCCCCAGCATTTT,CASSGDSLTSFSNQPQHF
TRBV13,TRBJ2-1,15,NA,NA,TGTGCCAGCAGCGGGGGCGGGACCCCCTACAATGAGCAGTTCTTC,CASSGGGTPYNEQFF
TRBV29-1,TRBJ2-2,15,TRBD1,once,TGCAGCGCCGCGGAGGGGACAGGGGACACCGGGGAGCTGTTTTTT,CSAAEGTGDTGELFF
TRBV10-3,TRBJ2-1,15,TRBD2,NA,TGTGCCATCAGTGGGGGACTAGCGCTCTACAATGAGCAGTTCTTC,CAISGGLALYNEQFF
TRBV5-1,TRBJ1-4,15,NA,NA,TGCGCCAGCAGCTTGGGAGGGACAACTAATGAAAAACTGTTTTTT,CASSLGGTTNEKLFF
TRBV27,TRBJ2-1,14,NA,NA,TGTGCCAGCAGTCCGGTACGCGGATACAATGAGCAGTTCTTC,CASSPVRGYNEQFF
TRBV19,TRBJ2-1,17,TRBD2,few,TGTGCCAGTACCCCCGGACTAGCGGGAGGGGGGTGGAATGAGCAGTTCTTC,CASTPGLAGGGWNEQFF
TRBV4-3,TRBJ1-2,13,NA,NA,TGCGCCAGCAGCCAATCCCGGGGGTATGGCTACACCTTC,CASSQSRGYGYTF
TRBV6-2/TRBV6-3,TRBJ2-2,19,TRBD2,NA,TGTGCCAGCAGTTCCCGGACTAGCGGGAGGGCCAGAGGCACCGGGGAGCTGTTTTTT,CASSSRTSGRARGTGELFF
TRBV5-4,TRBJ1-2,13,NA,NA,TGTGCCAGCAGCTTGGATCGGCCTTATGGCTACACCTTC,CASSLDRPYGYTF
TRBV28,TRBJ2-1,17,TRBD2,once,TGTGCCAGCAGACCTGGAGGACTAGCAGGCAGAAACGGTGAGCAGTTCTTC,CASRPGGLAGRNGEQFF
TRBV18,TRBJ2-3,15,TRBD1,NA,TGTGCCAGCTCACCCGGGACAGGGGGCACAGATACGCAGTATTTT,CASSPGTGGTDTQYF
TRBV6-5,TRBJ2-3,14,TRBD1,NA,TGTGCCAGCACCGGACAGGTCAGGACAGATACGCAGTATTTT,CASTGQVRTDTQYF
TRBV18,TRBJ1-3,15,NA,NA,TGTGCCAGCTCACCCGGGCGTCAGTCTGGAAACACCATATATTTT,CASSPGRQSGNTIYF
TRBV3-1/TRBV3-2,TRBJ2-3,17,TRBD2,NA,TGTGCCAGCAGCCAAGGAAAAGCTAGCGGGAGCACAGATACGCAGTATTTT,CASSQGKASGSTDTQYF
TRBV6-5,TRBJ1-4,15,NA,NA,TGTGCCAGCAGTTACGGGTTTGCAACTAATGAAAAACTGTTTTTT,CASSYGFATNEKLFF
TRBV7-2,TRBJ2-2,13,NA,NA,TGTGCCAGCAGCTTTACGTCAACCGGGGAGCTGTTTTTT,CASSFTSTGELFF
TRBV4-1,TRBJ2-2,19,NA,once,TGCGCCAGCAGCCCCCCCCAAAGTTCCCACCAGAGGAACACCGGGGAGCTGTTTTTT,CASSPPQSSHQRNTGELFF
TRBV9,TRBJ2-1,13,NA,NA,TGTGCCAGCAGCGTAGGAGGAAACAATGAGCAGTTCTTC,CASSVGGNNEQFF
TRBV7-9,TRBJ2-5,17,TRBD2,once,TGTGCCAGCAGCTCACCGACTAGCGGGATCGGACAAGAGACCCAGTACTTC,CASSSPTSGIGQETQYF
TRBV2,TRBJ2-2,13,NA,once,TGTGCCAGCAAACGGGATTACACCGGGGAGCTGTTTTTT,CASKRDYTGELFF
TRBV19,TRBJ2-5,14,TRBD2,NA,TGTGCCAGTAGTATACAAGCGGGGTGGGAGACCCAGTACTTC,CASSIQAGWETQYF
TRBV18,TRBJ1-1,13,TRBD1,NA,TGTGCCAGCTCACCGGGACAGGAGAATGAAGCTTTCTTT,CASSPGQENEAFF
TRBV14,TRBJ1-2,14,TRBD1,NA,TGTGCCAGCAGCCAGACAGGGATTGGGTATGGCTACACCTTC,CASSQTGIGYGYTF
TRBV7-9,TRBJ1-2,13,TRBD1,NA,TGTGCCAGCATCCAGGGGGGCTATAACGACTACACCTTC,CASIQGGYNDYTF